This TCR beta chain was captured in a study of T cell responses to AZD1222 COVID-19 vaccine. Sequencing used immunoSEQ multiplex PCR; TCRdb keeps in-frame clones, though not all of them. This sample has roughly 190,000 clones; roughly 93% occur once, and the top ten carry 3.5% to 5%. Germline CDR1 MNHEY, CDR2 SMNVEV (reference sequence). This CDR3 comprises 13 residues. The V gene lost 2 bases and the J gene lost 3 bases, with 8 bases spanning the gap. The sequence came from an adult in good health. V gene TRBV27 combines with J gene TRBJ2-7; a possible D gene is TRBD1 (6 bases). Sequenced here: peripheral blood, sampled on day 0 of AZD1222 vaccination. CDR3 nucleotides: TGTGCCAGCAGTTTAGGACAGTACTACGAGCAGTACTTC. It encodes CASSLGQYYEQYF.